A single sample gave rise to the 20 T cell receptor beta chains below, sequenced in a study of blood T cells in healthy people across ages. Sample-barcoded 5' priming and a J-beta primer mix drove a second PCR of 7 to 11 cycles. TCRdb passed the 5' RACE reads through MiXCR, listing each CDR3 protein once. The sample has about 780,000 distinct CDR3 sequences, 35% to 50% seen once. The material sequenced was blood. Receptor source: a man aged 80 or over in good health.

This clonotype appeared a few times. The V gene is TRBV7-2, the J gene TRBJ2-5; TRBD2 matches 14 bases. Germline assignment: CDR1 SGHTA and CDR2 FQGNSA. This CDR3 region has 16 residues. The V gene end was trimmed by 5 bases and the J gene end by 9 bases; junction bases not matched to a gene: 11. The CDR3 is CASSPAGTSGRFSQYF. The CDR3 coding sequence is TGTGCCAGCAGCCCAGCCGGGACTAGCGGGAGATTCTCCCAGTACTTC.

CDR3 sequence: CSAVRQGQIQGYTF. In nucleotides, the CDR3 is TGCAGTGCTGTTAGACAGGGCCAAATCCAGGGCTACACCTTC. The rearrangement uses TRBV20-1 and TRBJ1-2, with 7 bases fitting TRBD1. Germline V gives CDR1 DFQATT, CDR2 SNEGSKA (reference sequence). The CDR3 is 14 residues long. V was pared by 5 bases and J by 8 bases, with 14 bases of the junction left unmatched.

The chain uses TRBV5-4 and TRBJ2-3; TRBD2 aligns across 10 bases. The CDR3 extends over 15 amino acids. V gave up 6 bases and J gave up 3 bases; unmatched junction bases: 7. Per the germline V gene, CDR1 is SGHNT and CDR2 is YYREEE (reference sequence). The chain's CDR3 is CASNLSGRKTDTQYF. Written as DNA, the CDR3 is TGTGCCAGCAACCTTAGCGGGAGGAAAACAGATACGCAGTATTTT.

This clonotype was observed many times. The CDR3 DNA reads TGCAGTGCTAGAGATGCGTCGGAGACTTCCCCGACCCAGTACTTC. Translating it yields CSARDASETSPTQYF. This chain uses TRBV20-1 with TRBJ2-5; no clear D gene. V was clipped by 0 bases and J by 7 bases, with 18 bases between them. This CDR3 is built from 15 residues. Per the germline V gene, CDR1 is DFQATT and CDR2 is SNEGSKA (reference sequence).

The chain couples TRBV29-1 to TRBJ2-1; 8 nucleotides line up with TRBD1. The germline V gene has CDR1 SQVTM and CDR2 ANQGSEA. This CDR3 contains 16 residues. J gave up 8 bases and V 8 bases, and 20 bases lay outside the gene matches. For the CDR3, the DNA is TGCAGCCTCCGCCCCGACGAATGGACAGGGAGGCATGAGCAGTTCTTC. This encodes CSLRPDEWTGRHEQFF.

The table lists this clonotype with many counts. This chain connects TRBV27 to TRBJ2-7; D gene unclear. V was trimmed by 8 bases and J by 2 bases, leaving 13 bases between them. CDR1 MNHEY and CDR2 SMNVEV come from the germline V gene (reference sequence). The CDR3 totals 13 residues. In nucleotides, the CDR3 is TGTGCCAGCGTCGGTACTATGCCCTACGAGCAGTACTTC. The encoded protein is CASVGTMPYEQYF.

As concerns this clonotype: This may stem from a read error, because a much larger clone lies one nucleotide away. The genes are TRBV29-1 and TRBJ2-5; a weak D match, TRBD2 (6 bases). V was cut by 2 bases and J by 1 base, with 11 bases left in between. The CDR3 has 14 amino acids. From germline, CDR1 is SQVTM and CDR2 ANQGSEA. CDR3 loop: CSVEFRAGQETQYF. For the CDR3, the DNA is TGCAGCGTTGAATTTCGAGCGGGCCAAGAGACCCAGTACTTC.

The rearrangement uses TRBV11-3 and TRBJ2-4; 7 nucleotides match TRBD2. The CDR3 has 15 residues. The germline V gene has CDR1 SGHNT and CDR2 YENEEA. V shed 8 bases and J 8 bases; nucleotides not matched to a gene: 15. CDR3 DNA sequence: TGTGCCAGCTCTGGTCCGGCGGGGGAGTACGACATTCAGTACTTC. The encoded protein is CASSGPAGEYDIQYF.

The chain uses TRBV29-1 and TRBJ2-4; 8 bases line up with TRBD1. V was pared by 6 bases and J by 8 bases, with 6 bases of the junction left unmatched. CDR1 is SQVTM and CDR2 is ANQGSEA in the germline V gene. The CDR3 spans 12 residues. CDR3 residues: CSVAGGEDIQYF. DNA for the CDR3: TGCAGCGTAGCAGGGGGCGAGGACATTCAGTACTTC.

In regard to this clonotype: One end of the junction is discordant with germline, which a read error may explain. The chain carries TRBV18 and TRBJ2-5, with 7 bases fitting TRBD2. The CDR3 has 13 residues. CDR1 and CDR2 (germline): KGHSH, LQKENI. The CDR3 bases are TGTGCCAGCACCACTAGCGCCGGCGAGACCCAGTGCTTC. It specifies CASTTSAGETQCF.

The chain is built from TRBV20-1 and TRBJ2-1; 10 positions match TRBD1. CDR1 is DFQATT and CDR2 is SNEGSKA in the germline V gene (reference sequence). Unmatched junction bases numbered 9, after V lost 1 base and J lost 0 bases. CDR3 length: 18 residues. In DNA form, the CDR3 reads TGCAGTGCTAGAGCCCGGGACAGGGGATCGAGCTCCTACAATGAGCAGTTCTTC. Translation: CSARARDRGSSSYNEQFF.

The rearrangement links TRBV20-1 to TRBJ2-7, with TRBD1 as a possible D gene (6 bases). TRBJ2-5 matches the DNA end more closely, so the J call is doubtful. CDR1 DFQATT and CDR2 SNEGSKA come from the germline V gene (reference sequence). This CDR3 contains 14 residues. The CDR3 is CSARGAGATETQYF. The DNA for the CDR3 is TGCAGTGCTAGAGGGGCAGGGGCAACGGAGACCCAGTACTTC.

The V and J genes are TRBV9 and TRBJ1-1; a weak D match, TRBD1 (6 bases). With 0 bases removed from V and 3 bases from J, the gap between germline ends came to 21 bases. Germline V lookup: CDR1 SGDLS, CDR2 YYNGEE. The CDR3 totals 18 residues. Here the CDR3 reads CASSVDSGHGNWDTEAFF. The DNA of the CDR3 is TGTGCCAGCAGCGTAGACTCGGGACACGGAAATTGGGACACTGAAGCTTTCTTT.

This clonotype was counted between two and nine times. The gene calls are TRBV5-1 and TRBJ2-5, with TRBD2 matching over 9 bases. CDR3 length equals 14 residues. The junction had 6 bases not matched to a gene; V was cut back by 5 bases and J by 4 bases. From germline, CDR1 is SGHRS and CDR2 YFSETQ. CDR3 loop: CASRLAGARETQYF. DNA of the CDR3: TGCGCCAGCAGATTAGCGGGAGCCAGAGAGACCCAGTACTTC.

This clonotype occurred many times. The genes are TRBV12-3 or TRBV12-4 and TRBJ2-7; D is uncertain. V lost 1 base, J lost 7 bases, and 14 bases lay in between. The CDR3 has 14 amino acids. The CDR3 protein is CASSLGARTPEQYF. The CDR3 bases are TGTGCCAGCAGTTTAGGGGCTAGGACCCCGGAGCAGTACTTC.

This clonotype showed up many times. V gene TRBV12-3 or TRBV12-4 combines with J gene TRBJ2-3; D is tentatively TRBD1 or TRBD2 (5 bases each). The CDR3 has 14 amino acids. V shed 4 bases and J shed 3 bases, with 11 bases lying between them. CDR3 region: CASSSPGRTDTQYF. As DNA, the CDR3 is TGTGCCAGCAGTTCTCCGGGACGTACAGATACGCAGTATTTT.

The chain carries TRBV28 and TRBJ2-6, with 10 bases identical to TRBD1. Losses at the gene ends were 5 bases for V and 0 bases for J; bases not matched to a gene: 10. CDR3 size: 19 residues. Looked up from germline, CDR1 is MDHEN and CDR2 is SYDVKM. CDR3 nucleotide sequence: TGTGCCAGCAGTCACCGCGGGACAGGGGTCCCCTCTGGGGCCAACGTCCTGACTTTC. It yields the protein CASSHRGTGVPSGANVLTF. Variable domain in full (rest from reference TRBV28 and TRBJ2-6): DVKVTQSSRYLVKRTGEKVFLECVQDMDHENMFWYRQDPGLGLRLIYFSYDVKMKEKGDIPEGYSVSREKKERFSLILESASTNQTSMYLCASSHRGTGVPSGANVLTFGAGSRLTVL.

The chain couples TRBV5-1 to TRBJ1-6; D is ambiguous. In germline, CDR1 is SGHRS, CDR2 YFSETQ. V dropped 4 bases and J dropped 7 bases, with 18 bases sitting between them. The CDR3 totals 16 residues. The CDR3 region has the DNA TGCGCCAGCAGCATCGGGTCCGGTACGGGGAATTCACCCCTCCACTTT. Translation: CASSIGSGTGNSPLHF.

The rearrangement joins TRBV6-5 to TRBJ2-1; perhaps TRBD1 as D (6 bases). Germline V gene data show CDR1 as MNHEY and CDR2 as SVGAGI. V dropped 8 bases and J dropped 8 bases, with 10 bases sitting between them. This CDR3 contains 11 residues. The CDR3, as DNA: TGTGCCAGCCGGACAGTCCATGAGCAGTTCTTC. This encodes CASRTVHEQFF.

The DNA for the CDR3 is TGTGCCAGCATCGTCCCAAGGGGGCCCGAGCAGTACTTC. This gives the protein CASIVPRGPEQYF. The V and J genes are TRBV7-6 and TRBJ2-5, with TRBD1 matching over 7 bases. The DNA matches TRBJ2-7 better at its end, which makes the J call doubtful. The CDR3 covers 13 residues. CDR1 is SGHVS and CDR2 is FNYEAQ in the germline V gene.